This T cell receptor beta chain was captured in a study of T cell repertoires in cytomegalovirus infection. Study summary: Matching HLA type and CMV infection were both indicated by public TCR beta signatures.

Trimming cost V 2 bases and J 6 bases; bases outside gene matches: 5. This CDR3 spans 14 amino acids. One entry per CDR3 protein, called by TCRdb with MiXCR from the reads. The sample has around 310,000 distinct CDR3 sequences; roughly a sixth are singletons. This clonotype was counted between two and nine times. This clonotype was sampled from a human donor in good health (CMV status not recorded). Some clones in this sample may be carry-over from other donors' samples. Sequenced sample: PBMCs. V gene TRBV12-3 or TRBV12-4 combines with J gene TRBJ2-7; 9 positions agree with TRBD1. CDR3 loop: CASSLWGTGREQYF. The CDR3 DNA is TGTGCCAGCAGTTTATGGGGGACAGGGCGCGAGCAGTACTTC.